This TCR beta chain was profiled in a study of blood T cell repertoires in COVID-19. Study as a whole: Sites in the United States, Italy and Spain provided acute and convalescent COVID-19 samples.

This clone came up once. Authors' data handling: From reference gene primer amplification, estimates of nucleated cell counts were derived. Clones were sequenced by immunoSEQ multiplex PCR, and TCRdb holds only the in-frame ones, with some missing. V and J calls and clone size are given by that table; D and trimming were obtained from the DNA. The sample contains approximately 130,000 clones, 85% to 90% of which appear only once. The source of this sequence is a man aged 55 to 70 with acute or convalescent COVID-19. Material for sequencing was peripheral blood.

The CDR3 spells CASSFMQGGGNEQFF. The CDR3 nucleotides read TGTGCCAGCAGTTTTATGCAGGGGGGTGGGAATGAGCAGTTCTTC. The chain carries TRBV28 and TRBJ2-1; D might be TRBD1 (7 bases). Germline loops: CDR1 MDHEN, CDR2 SYDVKM. Trimming stripped 3 bases from V and 7 bases from J, with 16 bases between. The CDR3 length is 15 residues.